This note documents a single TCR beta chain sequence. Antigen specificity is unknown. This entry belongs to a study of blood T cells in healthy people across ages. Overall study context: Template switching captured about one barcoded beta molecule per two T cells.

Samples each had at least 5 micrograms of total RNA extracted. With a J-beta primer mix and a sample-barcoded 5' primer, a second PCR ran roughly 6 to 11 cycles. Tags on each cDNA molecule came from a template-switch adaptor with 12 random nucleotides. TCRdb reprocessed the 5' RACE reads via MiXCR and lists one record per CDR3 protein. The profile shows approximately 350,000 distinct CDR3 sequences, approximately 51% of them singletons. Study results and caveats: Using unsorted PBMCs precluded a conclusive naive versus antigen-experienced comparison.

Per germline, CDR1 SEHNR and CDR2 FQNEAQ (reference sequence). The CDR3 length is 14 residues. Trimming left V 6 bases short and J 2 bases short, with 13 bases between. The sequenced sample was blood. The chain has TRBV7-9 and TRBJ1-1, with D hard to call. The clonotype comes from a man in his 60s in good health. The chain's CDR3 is CASRTVGSNTEAFF. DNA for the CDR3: TGTGCCAGCAGGACGGTGGGATCAAACACTGAAGCTTTCTTT. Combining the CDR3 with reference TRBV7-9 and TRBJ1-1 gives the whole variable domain DTGVSQNPRHKITKRGQNVTFRCDPISEHNRLYWYRQTLGQGPEFLTYFQNEAQLEKSRLLSDRFSAERPKGSFSTLEIQRTEQGDSAMYLCASRTVGSNTEAFFGQGTRLTVV.